One sample yielded the 13 T cell receptor beta chains listed below, sequenced in a study of blood T cell repertoires in COVID-19. Sequenced by immunoSEQ multiplex PCR; TCRdb stores in-frame clones only, minus some. The sample yields more than 120,000 clones, roughly 89% seen once. The material sequenced was peripheral blood. These TCRs come from a woman aged 45-59 years with acute or convalescent COVID-19.

The chain recombines TRBV6-5 with TRBJ1-1, with D tentatively TRBD1 (5 bases). Germline assignment: CDR1 MNHEY and CDR2 SVGAGI. The CDR3 is 16 residues long. V dropped 4 bases and J dropped 0 bases, with 15 bases sitting between them. The CDR3 DNA follows: TGTGCCAGCAGTTCCGGTTATAGGGGAATGAACACTGAAGCTTTCTTT. It specifies CASSSGYRGMNTEAFF.

This clone has more than one count but fewer than ten. The gene calls are TRBV9 and TRBJ1-2; no clear D gene. Germline values: CDR1 SGDLS, CDR2 YYNGEE. Trimming removed 0 bases from V and 5 bases from J, with 14 bases in between. The CDR3 extends over 15 amino acids. The CDR3 region has the DNA TGTGCCAGCAGCGTAGACGACTGCGAAGGATATGGCTACACCTTC. Translated: CASSVDDCEGYGYTF.

V usage is TRBV27 and J usage is TRBJ2-3; 12 nucleotides line up with TRBD1. Germline V gene data show CDR1 as MNHEY and CDR2 as SMNVEV (reference sequence). Unmatched junction bases numbered 11, after V lost 2 bases and J lost 5 bases. The CDR3 extends over 18 amino acids. The CDR3 is CASSLRGTGQGAKDTQYF. As DNA, the CDR3 is TGTGCCAGCAGTTTACGGGGGACGGGACAGGGGGCGAAAGATACGCAGTATTTT.

J is TRBJ2-2 and V is TRBV9; TRBD2 aligns across 11 bases. Germline CDR1 SGDLS, CDR2 YYNGEE. V lost 4 bases to trimming and J lost 5 bases; unmatched junction nucleotides: 4. CDR3 length equals 15 residues. For the CDR3, the DNA is TGTGCCAGCAGCCCATGGACTAGCGGGACCGGGGAGCTGTTTTTT. Translation: CASSPWTSGTGELFF. Full variable domain (rest looked up from reference TRBV9 and TRBJ2-2): DSGVTQTPKHLITATGQRVTLRCSPRSGDLSVYWYQQSLDQGLQFLIQYYNGEERAKGNILERFSAQQFPDLHSELNLSSLELGDSALYFCASSPWTSGTGELFFGEGSRLTVL.

The CDR3 bases are TGTGCCAGCATCGGGACAGGGGAAACCGGGGAGCTGTTTTTT. This codes for CASIGTGETGELFF. The chain has TRBV2 and TRBJ2-2; 10 bases are shared with TRBD1. The CDR3 spans 14 residues. The germline CDR1 and CDR2 sequences are SNHLY and FYNNEI. The V gene end was trimmed by 7 bases and the J gene end by 5 bases; junction bases not matched to a gene: 4.

The chain has TRBV3-1 (or the pseudogene TRBV3-2) and TRBJ2-5; 11 bases line up with TRBD2. CDR1 is LGHDT and CDR2 is YNNKEL in the germline V gene (reference sequence). V dropped 1 base and J dropped 5; count of bases not matched to a gene: 6. The CDR3 extends over 16 amino acids. The CDR3 region is CASSQVTSGSGETQYF. The CDR3 nucleotides read TGTGCCAGCAGCCAAGTTACTAGCGGGAGTGGGGAGACCCAGTACTTC.

This clone has just one count. This rearrangement joins TRBV27 to TRBJ1-2, with 7 positions matching TRBD1. The V segment lost 6 bases and the J segment 4 bases; nucleotides outside the gene matches: 5. This CDR3 is built from 13 residues. The germline CDR1 and CDR2 sequences are MNHEY and SMNVEV (reference sequence). The CDR3 is CASSPQGPYGYTF. CDR3 nucleotide sequence: TGTGCCAGCAGCCCACAGGGGCCCTATGGCTACACCTTC.

This clone was found once. V is TRBV4-2 and J is TRBJ2-2, with D unclear. CDR3 length: 12 residues. The germline gives CDR1 LGHNA, CDR2 YNFKEQ. V shed 4 bases and J shed 5 bases, with 5 bases lying between them. The CDR3 nucleotides read TGTGCCAGCAGCCCGACTACCGGGGAGCTGTTTTTT. Translated: CASSPTTGELFF.

The rearrangement links TRBV24-1 to TRBJ2-1, with D possibly matching TRBD2 (6 bases). This CDR3 is 16 amino acids long. Germline V gene data show CDR1 as KGHDR and CDR2 as SFDVKD. V lost 0 bases and J 1 base, leaving 9 bases between the germline ends. CDR3 bases: TGTGCCACCAGTGATTTGGCCGGGGGTTCCTACAATGAGCAGTTCTTC. Translated: CATSDLAGGSYNEQFF.

This clone was observed a single time. This rearrangement joins TRBV29-1 to TRBJ1-1, with unresolved D. CDR3 length: 13 amino acids. V was clipped by 5 bases and J by 0 bases, with 10 bases between them. Per the germline V gene, CDR1 is SQVTM and CDR2 is ANQGSEA. The CDR3 DNA reads as TGCAGCGTTCGAGGCGGGGTGAACACTGAAGCTTTCTTT. This encodes CSVRGGVNTEAFF.

J is TRBJ2-5 and V is TRBV5-4, with TRBD2 identical over 8 bases. The CDR3 is 15 residues long. CDR1 is SGHNT, CDR2 YYREEE, per germline (reference sequence). The V gene end was trimmed by 4 bases and the J gene end by 1 base; junction bases not matched to a gene: 6. CDR3 sequence (DNA): TGTGCCAGCAGCCCTACCGGGGGGGCCCAAGAGACCCAGTACTTC. Amino acid sequence: CASSPTGGAQETQYF.

This clone appeared once. The chain recombines TRBV5-8 with TRBJ2-1; TRBD1 is a possible D gene (5 bases). V lost 2 bases and J 1 base, leaving 7 bases between the germline ends. The CDR3 is made up of 14 amino acids. Germline V gene data show CDR1 as SGHTS and CDR2 as YDEGEE. CDR3 DNA sequence: TGTGCCAGCAGCTTCAGGGTTTCCTACAATGAGCAGTTCTTC. It is translated as CASSFRVSYNEQFF. The variable domain in full, with the rest retrieved from reference TRBV5-8 and TRBJ2-1, is EAGVTQSPTHLIKTRGQQATLRCSPISGHTSVYWYQQALGLGLQFLLWYDEGEERNRGNFPPRFSGRQFPNYSSELNVNALELEDSALYLCASSFRVSYNEQFFGPGTRLTVL.

The chain links TRBV7-2 to TRBJ1-1; D is possibly TRBD1 (6 bases). The CDR3 is 14 residues long. V dropped 4 bases and J dropped 7 bases, with 16 bases sitting between them. Per the germline V gene, CDR1 is SGHTA and CDR2 is FQGNSA. This CDR3 is CASSSGVGGVEAFF. The CDR3 DNA reads as TGTGCCAGCAGCTCAGGAGTAGGGGGGGTTGAAGCTTTCTTT.